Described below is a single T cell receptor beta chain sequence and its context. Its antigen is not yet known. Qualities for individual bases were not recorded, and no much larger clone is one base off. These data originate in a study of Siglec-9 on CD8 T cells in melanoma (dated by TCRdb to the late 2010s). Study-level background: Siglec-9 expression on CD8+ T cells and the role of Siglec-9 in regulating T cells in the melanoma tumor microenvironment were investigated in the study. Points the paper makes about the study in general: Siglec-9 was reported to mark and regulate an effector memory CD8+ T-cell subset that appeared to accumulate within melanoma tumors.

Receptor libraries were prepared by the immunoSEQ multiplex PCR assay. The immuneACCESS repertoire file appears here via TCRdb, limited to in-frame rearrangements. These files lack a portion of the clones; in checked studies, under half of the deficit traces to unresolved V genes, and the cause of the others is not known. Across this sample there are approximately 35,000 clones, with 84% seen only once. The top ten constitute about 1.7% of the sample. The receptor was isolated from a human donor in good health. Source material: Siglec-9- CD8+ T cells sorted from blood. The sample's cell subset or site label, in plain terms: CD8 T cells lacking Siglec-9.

CDR3 sequence: CASSDDRGHGYTF. The DNA sequence reads TGTGCCAGCAGTGATGACAGGGGACATGGCTACACCTTC. The receptor chain draws on TRBV6-4 and TRBJ1-2, and TRBD1 matches 8 of the central bases. Looking up the germline V gene yields CDR1 MRHNA and CDR2 SNTAGT. V ends up 3 bases short and J 6 bases short, with an unmatched junction base count of 3. Spanning cysteine to phenylalanine, the CDR3 consists of 13 amino acids. The DNA shown is the 39-base CDR3, in frame from base 1.